The following is a T cell receptor beta chain sequence with its context. Its specificity is not known. A much larger clone lies one base from this, so it may be a read error. The data are from a study of T-cell memory formation after mild COVID-19. V trimming: 5 bases; J trimming: 7 bases; junction bases outside the gene matches: 11. Germline V CDR1 and CDR2: MNHEY, SMNVEV (reference sequence). The CDR3 extends over 15 amino acids. Notes on the study in general: Specificity for SARS-CoV-2 was not confirmed among the second-wave clones peaking on day 37.

After 5'RACE with constant-segment primers, TCR alpha and TCR beta cDNA libraries carrying sample barcodes and UMIs were obtained. From the 5' RACE reads, TCRdb called clonotypes with MiXCR, one entry per CDR3 protein. There are about 390,000 distinct CDR3 sequences in the sample; about 17% occur only once, and roughly 21% lies in the top ten. This chain connects TRBV27 to TRBJ1-1; 9 nucleotides agree with TRBD1. The material sequenced was PBMCs or a T cell subset sorted from them (not recorded which). This clonotype originated in a young man who had mild COVID-19 (a few samples of this study predate the infection). Cell type and time point are not known. This chain's CDR3 is CASSSAGTGYHEAFF. In nucleotides, the CDR3 is TGTGCCAGCAGTAGCGCCGGGACAGGGTATCATGAAGCTTTCTTT.